The clone carrying this TCR beta chain came up many times. The antigen is unknown. The sample is drawn from a study of OX40 agonist ivuxolimab in advanced cancers. Looking at the study overall: Of the patients, three showed partial responses, one with hepatocellular carcinoma and two with cutaneous melanoma.

Libraries were prepared by immunoSEQ multiplex PCR; TCRdb keeps only in-frame clonotypes and omits some of them. The sample consists of roughly 95,000 clones, approximately 90% of them appearing once. Whole-study findings and limits: Among expanded peripheral T cells, antigen specificity went undetermined.

V lost 5 bases and J 4 bases, leaving 18 bases between the germline ends. CDR1 and CDR2 from the germline V gene are SGHVS and FQNEAQ. The CDR3 has 15 residues. This sequence joins TRBV7-8 and TRBJ2-7; a possible D gene is TRBD2 (6 bases). Material: CD4+ or CD8+ T cells sorted from blood, obtained in a trial of the OX40 agonist ivuxolimab. The clonotype originates from an adult with an advanced solid tumor such as melanoma, head and neck, liver or kidney cancer. CDR3 protein: CASSPAAGGRYEQYF. The CDR3 DNA reads TGTGCCAGCAGCCCAGCAGCTGGAGGGCGGTACGAGCAGTACTTC.